This TCR beta chain came from a study of monozygotic twins with inflammatory bowel disease (dated 2019 in TCRdb). Some background on the complete study: A total of roughly 28 monozygotic twin pairs were included in the full study, comprising nine German pairs (four IBD-concordant, five IBD-discordant) and 19 IBD-discordant Danish pairs. Within discordant pairs, disease-associated traits were sought mainly by comparing IBD patients with their genetically identical healthy co-twins. Each individual had, on average, about 151 000 unique TCRalpha sequences and 181 000 unique TCRbeta sequences available for analysis.

As regards this clonotype: Its specific antigen is unknown.

Study-wide findings and limitations: The analysis was unable to tell different T cell subtypes apart. Concordant and discordant twins showed no difference in repertoire similarity, possibly because of limited statistical power. Fewer clonotypes were shared with other individuals by IBD patients than by healthy twins, most markedly in patients showing signs of disease activity. Because patients were on differing immunosuppressive treatments, the repertoires may have picked up extra background noise and inter-individual variability. No single strong signal or clonotype linked to IBD turned up in the results, so the idea that one exists was not supported. TCRbeta repertoire diversity, by inverse Simpson index, was decreased in IBD patients compared with their healthy co-twins.

An approximately 2.3 ml peripheral blood sample was drawn into PAXgene tubes per donor and stored at -80°C. Total RNA was isolated from whole blood with the PAXgene blood miRNA kit on an automated QIAcube, without T cell sorting. Deep TCRalpha and TCRbeta repertoire profiling with unique molecular barcoding was performed on peripheral blood of monozygotic twin pairs concordant or discordant for inflammatory bowel disease. For every twin pair, smoking habits were documented, and each individual was categorised as a current, former or never smoker. Library creation used 5' RACE. Preparation of each TCR library used approximately 3.5 ug of total RNA. For each sample, cDNA was synthesized in eight separate reactions using SMARTScribe reverse transcriptase. Unique molecular identifiers containing a 6-nucleotide sample barcode were introduced through template switching during cDNA synthesis. TCRalpha and TCRbeta cDNA was amplified in two nested PCRs of approximately 17 and 9 cycles, and bead purification was carried out after each PCR. Before amplification, the cDNA was treated with uracil DNA-glycosylase and purified using the QIAquick PCR purification kit. In the second PCR, Illumina TruSeq-compatible adapters and sample-specific barcodes were added. Library quality and concentration were assessed using TapeStation and Qubit, and about 5 ng of each library was pooled. The pooled libraries were sequenced with 2 x 100 bp reads and custom sequencing primers on an Illumina HiSeq2500 single-index Rapid Run. The paper's processing steps were these. PCR and sequencing errors were corrected by UMI-based consensus assembly using MiGEC version 1.2.6. V(D)J alignment, clonotype assembly and CDR3 extraction were performed with MiXCR version 2.1.1. To normalise gene usage, clonotype sharing and MAIT/NKT TCR abundance, the top 1000, 10 000 and 20 000 clonotypes in each sample were analysed. After downsampling to 27 000 UMIs, diversity was calculated as the inverse Simpson index using the vegan R package. Paired Mann-Whitney U tests on discordant twin pairs were used, with Benjamini-Hochberg multiple-testing correction. TCRdb reprocessed the sequencing reads and holds a single record per CDR3 protein sequence, with no DNA. The V and J calls come from TCRdb's annotation, not from the publication. The table held for this sample gives 300,000 to 350,000 distinct CDR3 sequences. Jointly, the top ten make up 2% to 2.5% of the sample.

Per the germline V gene (reference sequence), LNHNV is the CDR1 and YYDKDF is the CDR2. There are 13 amino acids in the CDR3, from cysteine to phenylalanine inclusive. No DNA was logged. The sequence came from a human donor with ulcerative colitis or Crohn's disease, or a healthy co-twin of an affected twin (not recorded which). Here the chain combines TRBV15 and TRBJ1-5. The sequenced sample was blood. For the CDR3, the sequence is CATSRDPSQPQHF.